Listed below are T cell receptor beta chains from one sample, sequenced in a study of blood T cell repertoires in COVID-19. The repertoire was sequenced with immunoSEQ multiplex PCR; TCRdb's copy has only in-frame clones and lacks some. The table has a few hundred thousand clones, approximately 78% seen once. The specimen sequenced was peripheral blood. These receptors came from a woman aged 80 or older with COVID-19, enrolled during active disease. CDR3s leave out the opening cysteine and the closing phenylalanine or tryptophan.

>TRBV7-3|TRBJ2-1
ASSLIGRGSYNEQF
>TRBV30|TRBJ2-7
AWSVSGGSYEQY
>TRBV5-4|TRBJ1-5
ASSFHRDRGRIGNQPQH
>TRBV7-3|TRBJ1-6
ASSFDGDSPLH
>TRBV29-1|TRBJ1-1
SAKGRGSVMNTEAF
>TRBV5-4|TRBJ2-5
ASSNPHPAPQETQY
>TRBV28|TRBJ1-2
ASSPPGSATTYGYT
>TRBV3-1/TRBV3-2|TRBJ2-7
ASSPKWTGSYEQY
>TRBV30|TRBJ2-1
AWSETGGYNEQF
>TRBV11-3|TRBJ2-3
ASSPATGADTQY
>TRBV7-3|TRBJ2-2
AAGAAGGAGELF
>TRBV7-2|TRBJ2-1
ASSLQSGSARNEQF
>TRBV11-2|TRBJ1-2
ASSFPAQGLYGYT
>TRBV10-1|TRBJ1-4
ASSEGDRRKLF
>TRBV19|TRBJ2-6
ASTVVAYSGANVLT
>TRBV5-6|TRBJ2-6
ASVRGRTGGANVLT
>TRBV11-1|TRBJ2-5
ASSLGQGVWETQY
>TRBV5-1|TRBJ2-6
ASSSRGLDSGANVLT
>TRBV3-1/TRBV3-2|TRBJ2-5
ASSQFGYQETQY
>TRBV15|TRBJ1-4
ATSIPTGRREKLF
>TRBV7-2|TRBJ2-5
ASSLDVTGTQY
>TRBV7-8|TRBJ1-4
ASRMGGASREKLF
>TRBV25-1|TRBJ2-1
ASSESLGTSGSNEQF
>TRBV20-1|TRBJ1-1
SASRQGRNTEAF
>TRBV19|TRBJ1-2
ASRTSTGYYGYT
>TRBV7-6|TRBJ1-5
ASSLAGHQPQH
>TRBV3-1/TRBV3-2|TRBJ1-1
ASSRGRNTEAF
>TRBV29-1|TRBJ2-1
SESGRGYNEQF
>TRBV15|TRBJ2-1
ATISPQNRTGGRSEQF
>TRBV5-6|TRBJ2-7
ASSPGQSGSSQY
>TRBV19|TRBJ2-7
ASSPRWTGGGEQY
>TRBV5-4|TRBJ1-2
ASSLGEGANGYT
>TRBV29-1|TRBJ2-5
SARQGQETQY
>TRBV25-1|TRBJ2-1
ASSELGTRGGNEQF
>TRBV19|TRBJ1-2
ASNEGTPNYGYT
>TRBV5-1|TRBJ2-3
ASSLRPRGTDTQY
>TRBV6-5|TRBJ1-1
ASKEDGRRTEAF
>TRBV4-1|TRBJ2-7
ASSHRDNLSYEQY
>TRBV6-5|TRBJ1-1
ASRREAMNTEAF
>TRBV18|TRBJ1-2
ASSPTPTMGYT
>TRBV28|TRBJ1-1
ASSPGTARNTEAF
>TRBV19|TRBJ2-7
ASSIPGQGFYEQY
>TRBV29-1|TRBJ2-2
SVDRDRVAGGELF
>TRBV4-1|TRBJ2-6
ASSPVLTGANVLT
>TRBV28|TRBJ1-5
ASRDTRSRSNQPQH